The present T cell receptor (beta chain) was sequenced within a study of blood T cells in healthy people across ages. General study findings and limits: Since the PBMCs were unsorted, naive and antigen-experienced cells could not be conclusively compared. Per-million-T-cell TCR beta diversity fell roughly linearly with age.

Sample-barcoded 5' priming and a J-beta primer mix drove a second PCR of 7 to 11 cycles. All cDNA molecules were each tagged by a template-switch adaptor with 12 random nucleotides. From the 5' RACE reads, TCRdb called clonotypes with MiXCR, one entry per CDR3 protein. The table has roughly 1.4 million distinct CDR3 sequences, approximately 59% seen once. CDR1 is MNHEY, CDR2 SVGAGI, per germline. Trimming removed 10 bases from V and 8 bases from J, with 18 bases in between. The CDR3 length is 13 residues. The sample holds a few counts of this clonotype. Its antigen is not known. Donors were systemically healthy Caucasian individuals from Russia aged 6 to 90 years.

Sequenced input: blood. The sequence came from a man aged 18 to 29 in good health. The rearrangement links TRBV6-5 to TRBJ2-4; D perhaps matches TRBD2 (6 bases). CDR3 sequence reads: CATSSGPLDIQYF. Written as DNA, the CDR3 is TGTGCCACTTCCAGCGGGCCTTTGGACATTCAGTACTTC.